This T cell receptor beta chain was captured in a study of technical replicates of blood from a handful of donors. Only in-frame clones appear in the TCRdb table, and some are missing; sequencing was by immunoSEQ multiplex PCR. The profile shows about 100,000 clones, over 85% of them singletons. V gave up 4 bases and J gave up 8 bases, with 15 bases separating them. Germline loops: CDR1 MNHNS, CDR2 SASEGT. CDR3 size: 14 residues. The sequence came from a human donor in good health. This rearrangement joins TRBV6-1 to TRBJ1-5; a possible D gene is TRBD1 (6 bases). The sequencing sample was made of T cells isolated from PBMCs. The CDR3 DNA follows: TGTGCCAGCAGTGTTGCAGGGGAAAGTAAGCCCCAGCATTTT. Protein product: CASSVAGESKPQHF.